These 5 T cell receptor beta chains were sequenced from one sample in a study of PD-1 blockade in classical Hodgkin lymphoma (dated by TCRdb to 2018 to 2020). Library generation was performed with the immunoSEQ multiplex PCR assay. The table comes from immuneACCESS by way of TCRdb, which keeps in-frame sequences with V and J called. Part of the clones is missing from these tables; in studies checked, under half for an unresolved V gene and the rest for unknown reasons. The sample includes more than 9,500 clones, with 80% to 90% observed a single time. Less than 40% of the sample is held by the ten biggest clonotypes. The time point label here, explained by the study, means: cycle 1 day 1 (C1D1), immediately before nivolumab initiation. Every trial patient had relapsed following autologous stem cell transplantation, and prior brentuximab vedotin exposure was what differed among cohorts A, B and C.

Material: peripheral blood mononuclear cells (PBMCs), obtained at baseline. These receptors were taken from a human donor with classical Hodgkin lymphoma.

This clone showed up just a few times. The chain carries TRBV27 and TRBJ2-3; 7 bases map to TRBD1. Germline V gene lookup returns CDR1 MNHEY and CDR2 SMNVEV (reference sequence). V gave up 6 bases and J gave up 5 bases; unmatched junction bases: 8. The CDR3 is 14 residues long. The CDR3 region has the DNA TGTGCCAGCAGAAATGCCAGGGGGATAGATACGCAGTATTTT. The encoded protein is CASRNARGIDTQYF.

The chain carries TRBV30 and TRBJ1-5, with 9 bases aligning to TRBD1. V was pared by 5 bases and J by 8 bases, with 7 bases of the junction left unmatched. The CDR3 totals 13 residues. Per germline, CDR1 GTSNPN and CDR2 SVGIG (reference sequence). The CDR3 spells CAWGTGGMEPQHF. CDR3 nucleotide sequence: TGTGCCTGGGGAACAGGGGGCATGGAGCCCCAGCATTTT.

The chain uses TRBV5-1 and TRBJ2-5, with a weak D call TRBD2 (6 bases). Germline V gene data show CDR1 as SGHRS and CDR2 as YFSETQ. This CDR3 region has 14 residues. The germline V and J ends were trimmed by 3 bases and 2 bases, with 11 bases remaining between them. This CDR3 is CASSSNGGQETQYF. CDR3 bases: TGCGCCAGCAGCTCGAACGGGGGACAAGAGACCCAGTACTTC.

The genes are TRBV7-6 and TRBJ2-5; D unresolved. V lost 0 bases to trimming and J lost 0 bases, with 17 bases between them. The CDR3 runs 18 residues. The germline V gene encodes CDR1 SGHVS and CDR2 FNYEAQ. CDR3 sequence: CASSLAGGASGYQETQYF. In DNA form, the CDR3 reads TGTGCCAGCAGCTTAGCAGGTGGAGCCAGTGGGTACCAAGAGACCCAGTACTTC. Full variable domain (missing parts from reference TRBV7-6 and TRBJ2-5): GAGVSQSPRYKVTKRGQDVALRCDPISGHVSLYWYRQALGQGPEFLTYFNYEAQQDKSGLPNDRFSAERPEGSISTLTIQRTEQRDSAMYRCASSLAGGASGYQETQYFGPGTRLLVL.

This clone was picked up a small number of times. This chain joins TRBV7-9 and TRBJ1-5; D is perhaps TRBD1 (5 bases). Trimming took off 5 bases at V and 5 bases at J, with 13 bases between the two ends. The CDR3 loop spans 14 amino acids. CDR1 is SEHNR, CDR2 FQNEAQ, per germline (reference sequence). CDR3 region: CASSTWGGDQPQHF. The CDR3 bases are TGTGCCAGCAGCACCTGGGGCGGGGATCAGCCCCAGCATTTT.